The T cell receptor beta chain under discussion was sequenced for a study of T cell repertoires and HLA-DP antigens. At the level of the study: Versus self, one alloantigen differed at one groove amino acid, the other at about eleven.

CDR1 and CDR2 (germline): SGHNT, YENEEA. This CDR3 is built from 14 residues. The V gene end was trimmed by 1 base and the J gene end by 8 bases; junction bases not matched to a gene: 5. Turning to this clone: Antigen specificity is unknown.

TCRdb's copy holds only in-frame clones and misses some; the assay was immunoSEQ multiplex PCR. Of 65,000 to 90,000 clones in the sample, around four fifths are singletons; the top ten hold roughly 1.6%. Study results and caveats: Sorted CD137+ clonality was about 0.36 for both alloantigens, versus about 0.039 pre-culture. Total CD4+ responders were stimulated by HeLa antigen-presenting cells. Against one allele, clones undetected before culture averaged approximately 39%; against the other, under 65%.

Sequenced: CD4+ T cells from PBMCs. The TCR comes from a man in his fifties or sixties in good health and CMV-seronegative. V and J are TRBV11-3 and TRBJ2-1, with TRBD2 matching over 7 bases. This chain's CDR3 is CASSLATGRDEQFF. CDR3 bases: TGTGCCAGCAGCTTAGCGACTGGGAGGGATGAGCAGTTCTTC.